This note documents a single T cell receptor (beta chain) sequence. Its antigen remains undetermined. Per-base quality was not reported, and no clone a single base away is much larger than it. The data are from a study of a mutant IDH1 vaccine in newly diagnosed glioma (TCRdb year 2021). In terms of the full investigation: Of the roughly 32 treated patients, roughly 60% were male and around 38% were female, and a mean age of roughly 40 years was recorded. Before enrollment, patients had received standard therapy of radiotherapy alone, temozolomide alone, or radiochemotherapy with temozolomide; most received the combination. Longitudinal TCRB deep sequencing was done for about two dozen treated patients, wherever samples were available for exploratory analyses. Peripheral blood was drawn at six visits: V03 (baseline), V05, V07, V10, V12 and V13.

The library was built by means of the immunoSEQ multiplex PCR assay. The hsTCRB Kit was used according to the manufacturer's protocol to amplify rearranged TCR beta chain sequences. An Illumina MiSeq was used to sequence the TCRB libraries. The study's processing was this. Demultiplexing, trimming and gene mapping were performed with the kit vendor's proprietary platform. In its TCRdb copy, this immuneACCESS table keeps in-frame sequences only and misses some clones. Where compared with another copy, unresolved V genes explain less than half of these, and the others have no known cause. From that table come the V and J calls and clone size; the DNA was used to work out D and trimming. This sample is represented by approximately 92,000 clones; roughly four fifths of them were singletons. The ten most abundant clones make up roughly 7.1% of the sample. The CDR3 sequence holds 18 residues, the cysteine and phenylalanine included. Of the read, only the CDR3 DNA is kept; its 54 bases are in frame from base 1. CDR1 and CDR2 are read off the germline V gene (reference sequence) as LNHNV and YYDKDF. At the junction V is shortened by 8 bases and J by 4 bases; bases outside the gene matches: 20.

Broader findings and caveats from the paper: Selection of PBMC samples for TCRB deep sequencing was based on availability. No apparent relationship was observed between pseudoprogression and alterations in the top peripheral T cell clonotypes detected by TCRB sequencing. According to the authors, sample limitations meant that analyses of patient blood samples could not be reproduced. Vaccine-induced immune responses across multiple MHC alleles were detected in approximately 93% of patients.

The time point label of this sample denotes: baseline, week 1 (first vaccination visit). Sample treatment or condition, as interpreted from the label and publication: pre-vaccination baseline after standard-of-care therapy. All donors had newly diagnosed IDH1-mutant astrocytomas of WHO grade 3 or 4 that showed loss of nuclear ATRX. The samples were drawn from NOA16, a multicentre, single-arm, open-label phase I trial in Germany that tested a mutant IDH1 peptide vaccine in humans for the first time. For immunogenicity testing, the blood drawn at visit V03 was used as the baseline sample. The DNeasy Blood and Tissue Kit was used to extract genomic DNA from EDTA blood for TCRB sequencing.

In this chain, TRBV15 is recombined with TRBJ2-1; 7 of the junction bases match TRBD1. The source is a woman aged 50 to 65 with glioma. The source material was PBMCs, sampled from a glioma patient treated with radiotherapy, temozolomide or both. The sequenced DNA: TGTGCCACCCGGGTCCGGGACAGATCATCTTCGACTTACAATGAGCAGTTCTTC. Translated, it reads CATRVRDRSSSTYNEQFF.